This T cell receptor (beta chain) came from a study of long-term antiretroviral therapy in people with HIV (dated 2022 in TCRdb). Looking at the study overall: The earliest samples were collected about a decade before the 2015 WHO recommendation for immediate ART, when ART was typically delayed until CD4 counts fell. A retrospective serial study tested whether ART initiation and durable HIV suppression were associated with changes in peripheral blood TRB repertoire composition and diversity. A total of roughly 200 cryopreserved PBMC samples were contributed to the cohort by 30 adults with confirmed HIV infection, with samples collected serially over a mean of roughly six years (range 1-12). Among the approximately 27 participants with HIV, eleven were female. No cross-contamination during QIAcube processing was shown when test extractions of a monoclonal T-cell line were performed alongside around 30 polyclonal samples.

Overall study results and their limits: Unsorted PBMC were profiled instead of sorted CD4+ and CD8+ T cells because pre-ART samples had limited cell numbers. Expanded TRB clones identified before ART initiation dominated the repertoire across all time points, though the dominance fluctuated and decreased in many PLHIV after ART. Compared with controls, HIV repertoires had narrower CDR3 length ranges, and the network structure pointed to an antigen-experienced repertoire that shifted only slightly toward naive after ART. The samples span the years 2004 to 2017, and the ART regimens used at that time may not be as effective as current regimens. No data were available on ART adherence, viral resistance or therapy changes, limiting inferences about post-ART repertoire changes. Owing to limited PBMC availability, only the TCR beta chain was sequenced, without alpha chain pairing. ART initiation was associated with a significant increase in TRB diversity, but diversity stayed significantly below transplant donor controls even after long-term ART.

Participants were included only if at least one PBMC sample before ART initiation and at least two post-ART samples were available. Every participant with HIV received treatment in the United States of America. Before DNA extraction, cryopreserved samples containing 1-10 million PBMC were thawed and washed. At the time of the earliest PBMC sample, participants with HIV were aged between roughly 23 and 60 years. Each participant contributed PBMC samples from 1-4 timepoints before ART initiation and 2-8 timepoints after ART initiation, with a median of 7 samples. Serial HIV viral load, CD4+ T-cell count, ART history and demographic data were obtained for every participant. Genomic DNA was extracted from unsorted PBMC with a Qiagen kit on a QIAcube, processed in batches of 12 samples. As for this clone: The antigen this receptor binds is unknown. No qualities accompany the bases; no much larger clone lies one base away.

The immunoSEQ hsTCRB v3.0 assay was used at survey level resolution to sequence the TRB variable region. A depth of about 40,000-50,000 T-cell genomes per sample was targeted for TRB sequencing. Pooled TRB libraries were sequenced on an Illumina MiSeq with a v3 150-cycle kit. On the study's bioinformatics: Repertoire analysis ran in R within a reproducible Nextflow workflow covering QC, data transformation and analysis. LymphoSeq2, an R package for AIRR-Seq data exploration, was used to implement custom analyses. Several samples that yielded fewer than 5000 total TRB sequences were excluded, so that around 190 HIV repertoires were analyzed. Among the approximately 190 HIV repertoires that were kept, 59 were collected before ART initiation and roughly 130 were collected after ART initiation. Repertoires were downsampled to 5000 TRB nucleotide sequences, with summary statistics averaged over 100 downsampling iterations. TRB sequences were retained for analysis only if CDR3 regions of at least seven amino acids were present. A Shannon entropy-derived clonality score and the Gini coefficient were used to measure diversity. Repertoire networks linked the top 5000 CDR3 amino acid sequences whenever two sequences differed by an edit distance of one. For TRB CDR3 amino acid sequences, antigen specificity groups and MHC restriction were predicted with GLIPH2. CDR3 amino acid sequences were matched against VDJdb and McPAS-TCR to flag known CMV, EBV, HIV or tissue antigen associations. Pre-ART, post-ART and control groups were compared with Wilcoxon signed-rank tests and Holm-Bonferroni correction. TCRdb's version of the immuneACCESS table is confined to in-frame rearrangements and falls short of the full clone set. An unresolved V gene accounts for under half of the shortfall where checked; the remainder is of unknown origin. The V and J calls and the clone size are those of that table, but D and trimming were determined from the DNA. For this sample the table gives about 5,600 clones, of which around 80% were detected only once. The ten largest account for about a tenth of the sample.

A distance of 19 bases separates the germline ends of V and J, which lose 11 bases and 5 bases respectively. The CDR3, cysteine through phenylalanine, is 14 amino acids long. The read is trimmed to its CDR3 DNA, 42 bases read in frame from base 1. The germline V gene encodes CDR1 MDHEN and CDR2 SYDVKM. The sample consisted of unsorted PBMCs, taken 1.8 years before starting antiretroviral therapy. The sequence links TRBV28 to TRBJ1-3, with TRBD1 tentatively as D gene (5 bases match). This TCR was recovered from a man in his forties or fifties with HIV. The bases read TGTGCCGCTCGTGGGACGACCTACAGAAACACCATATATTTT. This encodes CAARGTTYRNTIYF.